This record looks at one T cell receptor (beta chain) sequence and its context. The clone's antigen remains unknown. Nothing much larger sits one base from this clone, and base qualities are not available. Whole blood was collected in K2EDTA tubes by collaborating institutions according to the institutions' own protocols. For TCRbeta analysis, collaborators shipped samples in one of three forms: frozen whole blood, isolated PBMCs, or DNA extracted from either of those sample types. TCRbeta CDR3 regions were amplified from genomic DNA by means of the immunoSEQ Assay, a bias-controlled multiplex PCR. Per the original workflow: The number of nucleated cells in each sample was estimated by amplification of reference gene primers within the assay. To quantify the absolute abundance of each unique TCRbeta CDR3 rearrangement, sequence reads were collapsed and filtered. Productive Simpson clonality was computed per sample as the square root of Simpson's diversity index over productive rearrangements. TCRdb retrieved this table from immuneACCESS and kept in-frame rearrangements only. Not all clones are present; in checked studies, unresolved V genes account for under half, and no reason is known for the remainder. The V and J calls and the clone size are those of that table, but D and trimming were determined from the DNA. The sample table holds around 300,000 clones, of which about 85% were seen once. The ten largest make up less than 4.5% of the sample.

The data were obtained in a study of blood T cell repertoires in COVID-19 (dated by TCRdb to between 2020 and 2021). Regarding the complete study: Samples from collaborators originated in the United States, Italy and Spain and spanned both the acute and convalescent phases of COVID-19. The prospective study material was composed of cDNA or gDNA derived from T cells, B-cell-depleted T cells, or PBMCs. Subjects who had been exposed to COVID-19, were actively infected with it, or had recovered from it provided the deeply sampled blood TCRbeta repertoires that made up the dataset. The repertoires were released in a freely available public database meant as a resource for research on the immune response to SARS-CoV-2. Samples came from the ongoing ImmuneRACE study (first 160 participants) plus 1,254 subjects from 6 global collaborators. A de-identified subject ID, COVID-19 status, age in years and sex were almost always included in the sample metadata. HLA class I and class II types, where available, came from metadata supplied by the sample provider rather than from assay-based typing. Study-level results and caveats: Clinical and demographic metadata were provided uncurated, with the amount varying by source and participant.

The germline V gene supplies CDR1 KGHSH and CDR2 LQKENI. The junction shows trimming of 3 bases on V and 10 bases on J, plus 7 bases between the germline ends. The CDR3 covers 11 residues, taking in both the cysteine and the phenylalanine. Just the 33-base CDR3 DNA is kept, in frame starting at base 1. The receptor's source is a woman in her 50s with active or convalescent COVID-19. The sequence links TRBV18 to TRBJ2-1, with the D gene not clear enough to name. Sequencing input: peripheral blood. The nucleotide sequence is TGTGCCAGCTCACCGGGCAGGGAGCAGTTCTTC. Translated, this gives CASSPGREQFF.